What follows is one T cell receptor (beta chain) and its context. What it binds is not known. Generated by immunoSEQ multiplex PCR, the TCRdb table keeps only in-frame clones and is missing some. The sample holds 100,000 or so clones, 82% seen once. The data stem from a study of PD-1 blockade in mismatch repair-deficient tumors. The overall study: Patients had approximately 12 mismatch repair-deficient cancer types and were previously treated and progressing.

Whole-study findings and limits: Tumor-resident clones, often undetectable pretreatment in blood, expanded then contracted after pembrolizumab.

A few pembrolizumab responders had their TCRs sequenced. Trimming pared 3 bases from V and 2 bases from J, leaving 9 bases between. The CDR3 length is 13 residues. The germline V gene has CDR1 SGHRS and CDR2 YFSETQ. This chain connects TRBV5-1 to TRBJ2-7, with D possibly TRBD1 on 6 matching bases. This clonotype originated in an adult with mismatch repair-deficient cancer. The sample was peripheral blood, taken 35 to 37 weeks after starting pembrolizumab. The CDR3 nucleotides read TGCGCCAGCAGCTGGGGACAAACCTACGAGCAGTACTTC. Protein: CASSWGQTYEQYF.